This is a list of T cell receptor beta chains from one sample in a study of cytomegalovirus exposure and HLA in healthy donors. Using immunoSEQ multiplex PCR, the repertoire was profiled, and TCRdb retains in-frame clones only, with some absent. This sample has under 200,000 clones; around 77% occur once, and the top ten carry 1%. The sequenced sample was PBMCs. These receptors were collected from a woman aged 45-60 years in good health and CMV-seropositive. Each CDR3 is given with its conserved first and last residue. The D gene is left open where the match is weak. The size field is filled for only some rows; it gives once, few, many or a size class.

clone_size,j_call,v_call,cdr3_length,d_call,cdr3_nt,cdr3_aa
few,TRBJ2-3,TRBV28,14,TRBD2,TGTGCCAGTGGGACGGGGGGGCGTCCCGATACGCAGTATTTT,CASGTGGRPDTQYF
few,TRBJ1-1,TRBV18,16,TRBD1,TGTGCCAGCTCTAAGACAGGGGGCGCGATTGACACTGAAGCTTTCTTT,CASSKTGGAIDTEAFF
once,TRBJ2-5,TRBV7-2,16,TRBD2,TGTGCCAGCAGCTTAGAAACCTGGACTAGCGGCGAGACCCAGTACTTC,CASSLETWTSGETQYF
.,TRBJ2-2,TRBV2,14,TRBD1,TGTGCCAGCACCTGGGACAGGGGGACCGGGGAGCTGTTTTTT,CASTWDRGTGELFF
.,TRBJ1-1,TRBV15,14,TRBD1,TGTGCCACCAGCAGCTTACACAGGGGAACTGAAGCTTTCTTT,CATSSLHRGTEAFF
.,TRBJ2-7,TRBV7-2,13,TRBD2,TGTGCCAGCTCCGGCGGGGGTGAATACGAGCAGTACTTC,CASSGGGEYEQYF
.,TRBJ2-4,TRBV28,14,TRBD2,TGTGCCAGCAGTTCACCGGGACTAGAAAACATTCAGTACTTC,CASSSPGLENIQYF
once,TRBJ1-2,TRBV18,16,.,TGTGCCAGCTCACCAGAATCCCTAGGAGGGAACTATGGCTACACCTTC,CASSPESLGGNYGYTF
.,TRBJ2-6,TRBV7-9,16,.,TGTTCCAGCAGCTTCCGCGTGGGCGCAGGGGCCAACGTCCTGACTTTC,CSSSFRVGAGANVLTF
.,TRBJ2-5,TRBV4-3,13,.,TGCGCCAGCAGCCAAGATGCAGGAATGACCCAGTACTTC,CASSQDAGMTQYF
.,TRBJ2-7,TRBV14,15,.,TGTGCCAGCAGCCAGGTGCGGGGTGCTCCCTACGAGCAGTACTTC,CASSQVRGAPYEQYF
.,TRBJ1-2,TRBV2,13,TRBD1,TGTGCCAGCAAGACAGGGGGAGCTTATGGCTACACCTTC,CASKTGGAYGYTF
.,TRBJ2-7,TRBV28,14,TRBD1,TGTGCCAGCCCAGGGGGACAGCAGAACTACGAGCAGTACTTC,CASPGGQQNYEQYF
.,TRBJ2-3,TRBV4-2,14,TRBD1,TGTGCCAGCAGCGAAGGACAGGGCACAGATACGCAGTATTTT,CASSEGQGTDTQYF
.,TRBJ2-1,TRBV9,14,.,TGTGCCAGCAGCCTACACAGCTCCTACAATGAGCAGTTCTTC,CASSLHSSYNEQFF
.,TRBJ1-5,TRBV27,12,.,TGTGCCAGCAGTCGATGGGGGCAGACCCAGCATTTT,CASSRWGQTQHF
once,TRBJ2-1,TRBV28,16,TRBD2,TGTGCCAGCAGTCTCGCCCTAGCGGGGGTCTACAATGAGCAGTTCTTC,CASSLALAGVYNEQFF
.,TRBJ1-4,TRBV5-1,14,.,TGCGCCAGCAGCGGGGCCCAGGGTAATGAAAAACTGTTTTTT,CASSGAQGNEKLFF
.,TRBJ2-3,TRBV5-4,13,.,TGTGCCAGCAGCCTTCCAGCGGCAGATACGCAGTATTTT,CASSLPAADTQYF
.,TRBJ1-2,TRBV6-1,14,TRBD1,TGTGCCAGCAGTCGACAGGGGGTCAGCTATGGCTACACCTTC,CASSRQGVSYGYTF
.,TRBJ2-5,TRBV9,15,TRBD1,TGTGCCAGCAGCGTAAATGGACAGGCTCAAGAGACCCAGTACTTC,CASSVNGQAQETQYF
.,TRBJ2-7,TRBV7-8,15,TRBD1,TGTGCCAGCAGCCAGGGGTGGGACAGCTCCTACGGGCAGTACTTC,CASSQGWDSSYGQYF
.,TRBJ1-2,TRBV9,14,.,TGTGCCAGCAGCGCGAGGGGAGGGGTCTATGGCTACACCTTC,CASSARGGVYGYTF
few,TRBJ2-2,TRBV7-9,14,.,TGTGCCAGCAGCTTACGGAGGGTGGACGGGGAGCTGTTTTTT,CASSLRRVDGELFF
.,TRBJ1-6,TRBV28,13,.,TGTGCCAGCAGAGACACAAATAATTCACCCCTCCACTTT,CASRDTNNSPLHF
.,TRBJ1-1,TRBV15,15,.,TGTGCCACCAGCAGAGTGGCCAGGGTGAACACTGAAGCTTTCTTT,CATSRVARVNTEAFF
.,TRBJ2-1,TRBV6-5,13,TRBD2,TGTGCCAGCAGGGCTAGCGGATACAATGAGCAGTTCTTC,CASRASGYNEQFF
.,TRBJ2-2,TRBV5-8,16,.,TGTGCCAGCAGCTTAAACAGCGGATCGAACACCGGGGAGCTGTTTTTT,CASSLNSGSNTGELFF
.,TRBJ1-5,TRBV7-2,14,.,TGTGCCAGCAGCCTGGACAGCGTCTTTCAGCCCCAGCATTTT,CASSLDSVFQPQHF
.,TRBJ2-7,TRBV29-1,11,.,TGCAGCGTTGAACGGGACTACGAGCAGTACTTC,CSVERDYEQYF
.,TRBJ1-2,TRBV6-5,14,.,TGTGCCAGCAGTTACGATCGCCAGAACTATGGCTACACCTTC,CASSYDRQNYGYTF